These 28 T cell receptor beta chains originate from one sample sequenced in a study of cytomegalovirus exposure and HLA in healthy donors. Primers included in the PCR were 60 Vbeta and 13 Jbeta primers. The repertoire was sequenced with immunoSEQ multiplex PCR; TCRdb's copy has only in-frame clones and lacks some. The top ten hold less than 0.85% of the sample, which has approximately 190,000 clones, around four fifths seen once. Sequencing was done on a sample of PBMCs. These receptors were taken from a woman under 30 in good health and CMV-seronegative.

The CDR3 DNA is TGCGCCAGCAGCTTCCCCCGGGACACACCCTCCTACGAGCAGTACTTC. Its translation is CASSFPRDTPSYEQYF. The chain carries TRBV5-1 and TRBJ2-7; possibly TRBD1 for D (6 bases). V lost 2 bases and J lost 0, with 15 bases in between. This CDR3 spans 16 amino acids. Germline CDR1 reads SGHRS; CDR2 reads YFSETQ.

V usage is TRBV5-8 and J usage is TRBJ1-2; TRBD1 matches at 8 bases. Germline loops: CDR1 SGHTS, CDR2 YDEGEE. The CDR3 contains 15 residues. Trimming cost V 4 bases and J 6 bases; bases outside gene matches: 11. The CDR3 loop is CASSPGQGEANGYTF. The CDR3, as DNA: TGTGCCAGCAGCCCCGGACAGGGTGAAGCCAATGGCTACACCTTC.

The chain recombines TRBV19 with TRBJ1-5; D possibly corresponds to TRBD1 (6 bases). The CDR3 sequence is 15 residues long. The germline V gene encodes CDR1 LNHDA and CDR2 SQIVND (reference sequence). Trimming cost V 6 bases and J 7 bases, with 19 bases left between them. The CDR3 loop reads CASRASGGARQPQHF. The CDR3 DNA reads TGTGCCAGTAGGGCGTCGGGGGGCGCAAGGCAGCCCCAGCATTTT.

This chain joins TRBV28 and TRBJ2-7; D is perhaps TRBD1 (6 bases). The CDR3 consists of 11 residues. CDR1 is MDHEN and CDR2 is SYDVKM in the germline V gene. Deletions cut 8 bases from V and 3 bases from J, with 8 bases between. CDR3 DNA sequence: TGTGCCAGCCGGACAGACTACGAGCAGTACTTC. Translation gives CASRTDYEQYF.

The chain couples TRBV2 to TRBJ1-3, with 10 bases fitting TRBD1. Germline-derived CDR1 and CDR2 are SNHLY and FYNNEI. CDR3 length: 13 amino acids. With V trimmed by 3 bases and J by 7 bases, 0 bases remained unmatched. The CDR3 region has the DNA TGTGCCAGCAGTGAGGACAGGGGGAACACCATATATTTT. It codes for CASSEDRGNTIYF.

A few counts support this clone. This chain links TRBV6-5 with TRBJ2-1; perhaps TRBD2 as D (6 bases). V dropped 6 bases and J dropped 12 bases, with 15 bases sitting between them. Germline-derived CDR1 and CDR2 are MNHEY and SVGAGI. The length of the CDR3 is 12 residues. Here the CDR3 reads CASSRLGTGQFF. The CDR3 coding sequence is TGTGCCAGCAGCCGACTAGGAACGGGGCAGTTCTTC.

CDR3 DNA: TGTGCCAGTAGTGTCACAAGGGGGCAACAGCCCCAGCATTTT. Protein product: CASSVTRGQQPQHF. This chain uses TRBV19 with TRBJ1-5; TRBD1 aligns across 7 bases. The CDR3 covers 14 residues. Germline V gives CDR1 LNHDA, CDR2 SQIVND (reference sequence). V was pared by 5 bases and J by 7 bases, with 8 bases of the junction left unmatched.

CDR3 in amino acids: CASSQGQGASGNTIYF. For the CDR3, the DNA is TGTGCCAGCAGTCAGGGACAGGGGGCCTCTGGAAACACCATATATTTT. V gene TRBV6-6 combines with J gene TRBJ1-3, with TRBD1 matching 12 bases. The germline V gene has CDR1 MNHNY and CDR2 SVGAGI (reference sequence). Trimming at V came to 5 bases and at J to 0 bases, leaving 2 bases not matched to a gene. The CDR3 is 16 residues long.

This chain uses TRBV11-2 with TRBJ2-3, with a weak D call TRBD2 (5 bases). The CDR3 is 15 residues long. Trimming shortened V by 1 base and J by 5 bases, and 13 bases separated the two germline ends. Germline V gene sequence: CDR1 SGHAT, CDR2 FQNNGV. The CDR3 region is CASSLARGRVDTQYF. Written as DNA, the CDR3 is TGTGCCAGCAGCTTAGCACGGGGTCGGGTAGATACGCAGTATTTT.

In this sample, this clone turned up once. V gene TRBV7-9 combines with J gene TRBJ2-7; TRBD1 aligns across 8 bases. The CDR3 length is 13 residues. CDR1 is SEHNR, CDR2 FQNEAQ, per germline (reference sequence). The junction had 7 bases not matched to a gene; V was cut back by 4 bases and J by 8 bases. Here the CDR3 reads CASSSTQGAKQYF. Here the CDR3 DNA reads TGTGCCAGCAGCTCCACCCAGGGGGCAAAGCAGTACTTC. Full variable domain (rest looked up from reference TRBV7-9 and TRBJ2-7): DTGVSQNPRHKITKRGQNVTFRCDPISEHNRLYWYRQTLGQGPEFLTYFQNEAQLEKSRLLSDRFSAERPKGSFSTLEIQRTEQGDSAMYLCASSSTQGAKQYFGPGTRLTVT.

This clone was found a few times. The rearrangement joins TRBV19 to TRBJ2-1, with D maybe TRBD2 (5 bases). The CDR3 is 15 residues long. In germline, CDR1 is LNHDA, CDR2 SQIVND (reference sequence). The V and J ends lost 3 bases and 0 bases respectively, with 9 bases between them. The DNA of the CDR3 is TGTGCCAGTAGTATCCCTCGGGGCTCCTACAATGAGCAGTTCTTC. Protein product: CASSIPRGSYNEQFF.

This clone was counted between two and nine times. The gene calls are TRBV5-8 and TRBJ2-7, with 9 bases fitting TRBD1. CDR3 length equals 14 residues. Germline V gene sequence: CDR1 SGHTS, CDR2 YDEGEE. J was trimmed by 5 bases and V by 1 base; bases with no gene match: 4. CDR3 bases: TGTGCCAGCAGCTTGTATGGGACAGGGAACGAGCAGTACTTC. Encoded protein: CASSLYGTGNEQYF.

This chain uses TRBV9 with TRBJ2-2, with 7 bases aligning to TRBD2. The length of the CDR3 is 16 residues. Germline V CDR1 and CDR2: SGDLS, YYNGEE. Unmatched junction bases numbered 10, after V lost 4 bases and J lost 4 bases. The CDR3 nucleotides are TGTGCCAGCAGCAGGAACGAGGGAGGGGTCACCGGGGAGCTGTTTTTT. This translates into CASSRNEGGVTGELFF.

V and J are TRBV4-1 and TRBJ2-3; TRBD2 aligns across 15 bases. V was pared by 1 base and J by 2 bases, with 4 bases of the junction left unmatched. Germline CDR1 is MGHRA and CDR2 is YSYEKL. The CDR3 covers 18 residues. In DNA, the CDR3 is TGCGCCAGCAGCCAAGGGACTAGCGGGGGGGACTACACAGATACGCAGTATTTT. Translation gives CASSQGTSGGDYTDTQYF.

The chain recombines TRBV9 with TRBJ2-3; 10 bases agree with TRBD2. Per germline, CDR1 SGDLS and CDR2 YYNGEE. The trim removed 0 bases at V and 6 bases at J, leaving 7 bases unmatched. The CDR3 spans 16 residues. CDR3 loop: CASSVAASGRADTQYF. In nucleotides, the CDR3 is TGTGCCAGCAGCGTAGCAGCAAGCGGGAGGGCCGATACGCAGTATTTT.

The rearrangement uses TRBV29-1 and TRBJ2-3, with a weak D call TRBD2 (6 bases). The CDR3 has 11 residues. CDR1 SQVTM and CDR2 ANQGSEA come from the germline V gene. CDR3 nucleotides: TGCGGTTGGGGGGGCACAGATACGCAGTATTTT. This encodes CGWGGTDTQYF.

This clone was observed a single time. This sequence joins TRBV11-2 and TRBJ1-1; D unclear. Germline lookup yields CDR1 SGHAT and CDR2 FQNNGV. The V and J ends lost 5 bases and 5 bases respectively, with 12 bases between them. CDR3 length: 13 residues. This CDR3 is CASSITAETEAFF. The CDR3 nucleotides read TGTGCCAGCAGCATAACAGCGGAAACTGAAGCTTTCTTT.

The CDR3 coding sequence is TGTGCCAGCAGTTACTCCCGTCTCCGAGGAGATACGCAGTATTTT. Its translation: CASSYSRLRGDTQYF. The genes are TRBV6-5 and TRBJ2-3; D is uncertain. This CDR3 spans 15 amino acids. V dropped 0 bases and J dropped 5 bases, with 12 bases sitting between them. Germline V gene sequence: CDR1 MNHEY, CDR2 SVGAGI.

This clone was recorded once. V and J are TRBV28 and TRBJ2-7; tentatively, D is TRBD1 (6 bases). Germline V CDR1 and CDR2: MDHEN, SYDVKM. This CDR3 region has 14 residues. Trimming stripped 6 bases from V and 2 bases from J, with 14 bases between. CDR3 bases: TGTGCCAGCAGGCCCGGGACACAGGCCTACGAGCAGTACTTC. It specifies CASRPGTQAYEQYF.

CDR3: CASSVDRDRVVEQFF. The CDR3 DNA reads as TGTGCCAGCAGCGTAGACCGGGACAGGGTAGTTGAGCAGTTCTTC. The chain uses TRBV7-9 and TRBJ2-1, with TRBD1 identical over 9 bases. Germline CDR1 and CDR2: SEHNR and FQNEAQ (reference sequence). The CDR3 covers 15 residues. The V gene end was trimmed by 5 bases and the J gene end by 9 bases; junction bases not matched to a gene: 11. Drawing the rest from reference TRBV7-9 and TRBJ2-1, the complete variable domain is DTGVSQNPRHKITKRGQNVTFRCDPISEHNRLYWYRQTLGQGPEFLTYFQNEAQLEKSRLLSDRFSAERPKGSFSTLEIQRTEQGDSAMYLCASSVDRDRVVEQFFGPGTRLTVL.

This chain uses TRBV6-5 with TRBJ1-2, with 10 bases aligning to TRBD1. The CDR3 loop spans 13 amino acids. With V trimmed by 2 bases and J by 7 bases, 1 base remained unmatched. Germline lookup yields CDR1 MNHEY and CDR2 SVGAGI. The CDR3 sequence: CASSYGQGVGYTF. The CDR3 region has the DNA TGTGCCAGCAGTTACGGACAGGGGGTTGGCTACACCTTC.

About this clone: One end of the junction varies from germline; a read error may be responsible. The V call is TRBV30, the J call TRBJ2-7; no clear D. Germline V gene lookup returns CDR1 GTSNPN and CDR2 SVGIG (reference sequence). The CDR3 has 14 residues. CDR3 coding DNA: TGTGCCTGGAGCCTTGGCGGTACCTCCCACGAGCAGTACTTC. It encodes CAWSLGGTSHEQYF.

In this sample, this clone turned up a few times. The chain is built from TRBV10-1 and TRBJ1-1; D is ambiguous. This CDR3 is built from 13 residues. Trimming removed 6 bases at V and 0 bases at J, with 8 bases between. Germline V lookup: CDR1 WNHNN, CDR2 SYGVQD (reference sequence). Here the CDR3 reads CASRHQLNTEAFF. CDR3 DNA sequence: TGCGCCAGCAGACACCAGTTGAACACTGAAGCTTTCTTT.

Points on this clone: One end of the junction does not line up with germline, which may come from a read error. The same CDR3 also results from other DNA sequences found in this sample. V usage is TRBV27 and J usage is TRBJ2-7, with 11 nucleotides matching TRBD2. This CDR3 is 15 amino acids long. Germline values: CDR1 MNHEY, CDR2 SMNVEV (reference sequence). The chain's CDR3 is CASSLVSSGRYEQYF. Written as DNA, the CDR3 is TGTGCCAGCAGTTTAGTGTCTAGCGGGAGGTACGAACAGTACTTC.

The rearrangement links TRBV29-1 to TRBJ2-1; the D is unclear. V lost 3 bases and J lost 12, with 9 bases in between. Germline CDR1 is SQVTM and CDR2 is ANQGSEA. The CDR3 consists of 10 residues. This CDR3 is CSVEGAGQFF. CDR3 DNA: TGCAGCGTTGAGGGCGCAGGGCAGTTCTTC.

The J gene is TRBJ2-3, the V gene TRBV9, with D possibly TRBD2 on 6 matching bases. Trimming cost V 3 bases and J 6 bases, with 20 bases left between them. Germline V gene data show CDR1 as SGDLS and CDR2 as YYNGEE. The CDR3 sequence is 16 residues long. The CDR3 region is CASSGLAGGPSDTQYF. DNA of the CDR3: TGTGCCAGCAGCGGGCTAGCCGGAGGGCCGTCGGATACGCAGTATTTT.

This chain uses TRBV5-1 with TRBJ1-2; no clear D. The CDR3 extends over 13 amino acids. V was cut by 0 bases and J by 6 bases, with 9 bases left in between. From germline, CDR1 is SGHRS and CDR2 YFSETQ. This CDR3 is CASSLAGEDGYTF. For the CDR3, the DNA is TGCGCCAGCAGCTTGGCCGGGGAGGATGGCTACACCTTC.

This chain connects TRBV29-1 to TRBJ2-5, with no clear D. Deletions cut 5 bases from V and 4 bases from J, with 5 bases between. The CDR3 has 10 amino acids. Germline V gene lookup returns CDR1 SQVTM and CDR2 ANQGSEA. The CDR3 sequence is CSVLAETQYF. The CDR3 coding sequence is TGCAGCGTTTTAGCAGAGACCCAGTACTTC.